Following are 2 T cell receptor beta chains from one sample sequenced in a study of cytomegalovirus exposure and HLA in healthy donors. A multiplex PCR was run with 60 Vbeta primers and 13 Jbeta primers. The method was immunoSEQ multiplex PCR; TCRdb's version includes in-frame clones alone and lacks a portion of them. The sample shows 120,000 to 150,000 clones, about 83% of them seen only once. The sample consisted of PBMCs. These receptors all stem from a man aged 35 to 55 in good health and CMV-seropositive.

This clone was detected only a few times. The CDR3 spells CASSPNLAGPETQYF. The CDR3 region has the DNA TGCGCCAGCAGCCCAAACCTAGCGGGCCCGGAGACCCAGTACTTC. The chain has TRBV4-3 and TRBJ2-5, with 8 bases fitting TRBD2. The CDR3 loop spans 15 amino acids. Trimming at V came to 4 bases and at J to 5 bases, leaving 9 bases not matched to a gene. Germline CDR1 LGHNA, CDR2 YSLEER.

The chain employs TRBV28 and TRBJ2-6, with a weak D call TRBD2 (5 bases). The ends were cut back, 6 bases at V and 9 bases at J, with 18 bases in the middle. The CDR3 is 15 residues long. Germline loops: CDR1 MDHEN, CDR2 SYDVKM. In nucleotides, the CDR3 is TGTGCCAGCAGACCCCTCCCAATTGAGGGCAACGTCCTGACTTTC. This codes for CASRPLPIEGNVLTF.